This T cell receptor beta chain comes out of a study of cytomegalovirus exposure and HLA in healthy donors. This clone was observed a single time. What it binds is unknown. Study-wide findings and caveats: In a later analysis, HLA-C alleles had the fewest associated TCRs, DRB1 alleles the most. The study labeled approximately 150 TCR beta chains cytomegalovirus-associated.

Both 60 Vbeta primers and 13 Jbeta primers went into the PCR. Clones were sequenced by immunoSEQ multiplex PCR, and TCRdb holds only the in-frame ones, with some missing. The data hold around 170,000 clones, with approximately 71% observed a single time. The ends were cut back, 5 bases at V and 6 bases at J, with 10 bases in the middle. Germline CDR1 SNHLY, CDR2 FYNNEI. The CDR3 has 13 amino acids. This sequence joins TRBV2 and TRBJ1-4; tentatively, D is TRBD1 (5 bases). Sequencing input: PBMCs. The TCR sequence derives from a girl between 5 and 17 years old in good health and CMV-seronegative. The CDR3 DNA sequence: TGTGCCAGCAGTCAGGACACATATGAAAAACTGTTTTTT. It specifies CASSQDTYEKLFF.